This T cell receptor beta chain is from a study of human thymus T cells. Findings and caveats of the study: Reports from related research described highly overlapping thymic repertoires among unrelated individuals. An apparent bias in V and J gene usage was seen in thymic and blood repertoires.

Germline assignment: CDR1 GTSNPN and CDR2 SVGIG (reference sequence). The CDR3 is 13 amino acids. J lost 8 bases, V lost 3 bases, and 3 bases had no gene match. Assay used: immunoSEQ multiplex PCR; TCRdb lists only in-frame clones, some missing. The sample has roughly 130,000 clones; approximately 96% are singletons. Resections from corrective heart surgery provided thymus tissue. Healthy Finnish infants having corrective surgery for congenital heart defects served as donors. A note on this clone: Its antigen remains unknown.

The TCR sequence derives from a boy under three years old with a congenital heart defect but otherwise immunologically healthy. The sample comprised thymus tissue. The chain uses TRBV30 and TRBJ1-4, with 10 bases matching TRBD1. CDR3 amino acids: CAWRDRGGEKLFF. As DNA, the CDR3 is TGTGCCTGGAGGGACAGGGGGGGCGAAAAACTGTTTTTT.